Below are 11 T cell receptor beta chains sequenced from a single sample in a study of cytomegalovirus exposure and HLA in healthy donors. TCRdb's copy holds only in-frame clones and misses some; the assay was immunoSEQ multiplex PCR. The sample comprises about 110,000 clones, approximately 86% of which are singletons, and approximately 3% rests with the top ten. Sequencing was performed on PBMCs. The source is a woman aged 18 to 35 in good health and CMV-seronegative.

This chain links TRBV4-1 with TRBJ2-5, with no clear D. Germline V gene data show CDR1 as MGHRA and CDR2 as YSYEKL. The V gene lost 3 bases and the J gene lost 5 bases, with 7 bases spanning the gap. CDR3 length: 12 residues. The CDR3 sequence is CASSHDGETQYF. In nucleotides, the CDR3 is TGCGCCAGCAGCCACGACGGGGAGACCCAGTACTTC.

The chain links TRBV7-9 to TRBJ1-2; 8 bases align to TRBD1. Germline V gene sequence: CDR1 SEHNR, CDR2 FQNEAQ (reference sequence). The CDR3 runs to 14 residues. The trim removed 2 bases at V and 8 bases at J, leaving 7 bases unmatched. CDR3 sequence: CASSLPTTGVGYTF. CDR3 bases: TGTGCCAGCAGCTTACCCACGACAGGGGTCGGCTACACCTTC.

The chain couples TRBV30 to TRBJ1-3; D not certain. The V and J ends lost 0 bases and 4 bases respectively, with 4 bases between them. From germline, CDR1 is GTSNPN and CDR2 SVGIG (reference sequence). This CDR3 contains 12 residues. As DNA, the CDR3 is TGTGCCTGGAGTGTGGCCGGAAACACCATATATTTT. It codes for CAWSVAGNTIYF.

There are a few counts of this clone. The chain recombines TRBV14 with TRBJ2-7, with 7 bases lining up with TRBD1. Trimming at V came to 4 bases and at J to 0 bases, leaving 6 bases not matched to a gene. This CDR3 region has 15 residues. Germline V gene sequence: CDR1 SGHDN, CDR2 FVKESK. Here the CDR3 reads CASSRRQGSSYEQYF. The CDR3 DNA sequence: TGTGCCAGCAGCCGTCGACAGGGTAGCTCCTACGAGCAGTACTTC. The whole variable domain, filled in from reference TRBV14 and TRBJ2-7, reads EAGVTQFPSHSVIEKGQTVTLRCDPISGHDNLYWYRRVMGKEIKFLLHFVKESKQDESGMPNNRFLAERTGGTYSTLKVQPAELEDSGVYFCASSRRQGSSYEQYFGPGTRLTVT.

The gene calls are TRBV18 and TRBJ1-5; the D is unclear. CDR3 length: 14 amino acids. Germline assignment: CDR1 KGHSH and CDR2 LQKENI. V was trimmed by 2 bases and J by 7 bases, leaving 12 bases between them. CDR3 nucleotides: TGTGCCAGCTCACCAGAAATGGGTAGCCAGCCCCAGCATTTT. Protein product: CASSPEMGSQPQHF.

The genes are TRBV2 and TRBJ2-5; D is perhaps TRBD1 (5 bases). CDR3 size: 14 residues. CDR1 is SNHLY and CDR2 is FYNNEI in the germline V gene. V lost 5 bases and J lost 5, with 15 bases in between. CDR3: CASSLDIGQETQYF. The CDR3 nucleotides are TGTGCCAGCAGTCTGGACATTGGTCAGGAGACCCAGTACTTC. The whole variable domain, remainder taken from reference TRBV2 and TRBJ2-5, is EPEVTQTPSHQVTQMGQEVILRCVPISNHLYFYWYRQILGQKVEFLVSFYNNEISEKSEIFDDQFSVERPDGSNFTLKIRSTKLEDSAMYFCASSLDIGQETQYFGPGTRLLVL.

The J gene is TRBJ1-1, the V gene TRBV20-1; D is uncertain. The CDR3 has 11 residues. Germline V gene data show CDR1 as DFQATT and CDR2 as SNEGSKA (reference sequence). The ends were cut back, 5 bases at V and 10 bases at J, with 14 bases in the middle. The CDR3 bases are TGCAGTGCTCTAAAGGGAGTGGTAGCTTTCTTT. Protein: CSALKGVVAFF.

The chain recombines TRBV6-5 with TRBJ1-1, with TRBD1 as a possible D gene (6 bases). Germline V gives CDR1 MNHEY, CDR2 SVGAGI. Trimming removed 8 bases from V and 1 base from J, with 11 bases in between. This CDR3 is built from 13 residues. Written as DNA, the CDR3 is TGTGCCAGCTCTAGGGGGAGGAACACTGAAGCTTTCTTT. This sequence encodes CASSRGRNTEAFF.

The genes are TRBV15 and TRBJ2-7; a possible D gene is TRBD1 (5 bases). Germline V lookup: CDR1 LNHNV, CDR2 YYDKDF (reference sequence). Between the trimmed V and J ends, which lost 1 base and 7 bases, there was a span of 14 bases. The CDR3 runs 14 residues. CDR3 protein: CATSRGRQSREQYF. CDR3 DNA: TGTGCCACCAGCAGAGGTAGACAGTCCAGAGAGCAGTACTTC.

The CDR3 coding sequence is TGTGCCAGCAGGTCTCAAGAGACCCAGTACTTC. Residues: CASRSQETQYF. The chain carries TRBV2 and TRBJ2-5; D remains unclear. V was cut by 6 bases and J by 2 bases, with 4 bases left in between. The length of the CDR3 is 11 residues. Germline loops: CDR1 SNHLY, CDR2 FYNNEI.

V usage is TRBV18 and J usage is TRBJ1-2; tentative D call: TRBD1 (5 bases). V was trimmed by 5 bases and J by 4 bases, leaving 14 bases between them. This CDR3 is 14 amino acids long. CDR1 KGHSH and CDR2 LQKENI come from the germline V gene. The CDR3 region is CASSADTIVYGYTF. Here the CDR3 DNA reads TGTGCCAGCTCAGCGGACACCATTGTCTATGGCTACACCTTC.